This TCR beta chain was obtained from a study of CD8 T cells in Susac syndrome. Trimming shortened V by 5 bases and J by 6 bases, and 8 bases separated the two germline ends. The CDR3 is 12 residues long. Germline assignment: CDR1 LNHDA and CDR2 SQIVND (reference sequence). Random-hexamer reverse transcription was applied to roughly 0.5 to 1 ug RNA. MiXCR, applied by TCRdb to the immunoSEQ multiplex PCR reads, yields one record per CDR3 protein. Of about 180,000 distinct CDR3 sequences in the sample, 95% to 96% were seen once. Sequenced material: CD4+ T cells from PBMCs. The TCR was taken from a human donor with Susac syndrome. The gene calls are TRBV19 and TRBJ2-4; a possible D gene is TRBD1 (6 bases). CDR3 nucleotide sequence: TGTGCCAGTAGTGTACAGGGAAACATTCAGTACTTC. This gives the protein CASSVQGNIQYF. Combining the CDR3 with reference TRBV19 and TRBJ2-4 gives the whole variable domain DGGITQSPKYLFRKEGQNVTLSCEQNLNHDAMYWYRQDPGQGLRLIYYSQIVNDFQKGDIAEGYSVSREKKESFPLTVTSAQKNPTAFYLCASSVQGNIQYFGAGTRLSVL.